Listed here are 25 T cell receptor beta chains from one sample, sequenced in a study of blood T cell repertoires in COVID-19. Here immunoSEQ multiplex PCR was the method, and the copy in TCRdb shows in-frame clones only, minus some. This sample carries almost 35,000 clones, 80% of them seen once, and the ten largest clones take 31%. Sequencing was done on a sample of peripheral blood. The receptors here all came from a man older than 75 with acute or convalescent COVID-19.

The chain joins TRBV7-3 to TRBJ2-3, with TRBD2 identical over 12 bases. The junction had 8 bases not matched to a gene; V was cut back by 0 bases and J by 1 base. Germline CDR1 reads SGHTA; CDR2 reads FQGTGA. CDR3 length: 19 residues. The CDR3 sequence: CASSLTGASGRVGTDTQYF. In DNA form, the CDR3 reads TGTGCCAGCAGCTTAACGGGGGCTAGCGGGAGGGTCGGCACAGATACGCAGTATTTT.

The genes are TRBV2 and TRBJ2-1, with a tentative D call TRBD2 (5 bases). The CDR3 consists of 13 residues. Germline CDR1 SNHLY, CDR2 FYNNEI. V dropped 6 bases and J dropped 7 bases, with 13 bases sitting between them. The CDR3, as DNA: TGTGCCAGCAGGGAGGAGATAGGGAATGAGCAGTTCTTC. Translating it yields CASREEIGNEQFF.

This clone has just a few counts. V and J are TRBV7-9 and TRBJ1-2, with 11 bases fitting TRBD1. The V gene end was trimmed by 5 bases and the J gene end by 6 bases; junction bases not matched to a gene: 8. This CDR3 comprises 15 residues. CDR1 and CDR2 from the germline V gene are SEHNR and FQNEAQ (reference sequence). In DNA, the CDR3 is TGTGCCAGCAGCCCCCACTGGACAGGGGGCGATGGCTACACCTTC. This codes for CASSPHWTGGDGYTF.

The chain carries TRBV15 and TRBJ2-1, with 8 positions matching TRBD2. J gave up 15 bases and V 0 bases, and 7 bases lay outside the gene matches. Germline V gene lookup returns CDR1 LNHNV and CDR2 YYDKDF (reference sequence). The CDR3 runs to 13 residues. This chain's CDR3 is CATSRDTTSAGFF. Here the CDR3 DNA reads TGTGCCACCAGCAGAGACACGACTAGCGCGGGGTTCTTC. The full variable domain, completed using reference TRBV15 and TRBJ2-1, is DAMVIQNPRYQVTQFGKPVTLSCSQTLNHNVMYWYQQKSSQAPKLLFHYYDKDFNNEADTPDNFQSRRPNTSFCFLDIRSPGLGDTAMYLCATSRDTTSAGFFGPGTRLTVL.

This chain joins TRBV4-1 and TRBJ2-3, with 10 bases aligning to TRBD1. This CDR3 region has 17 residues. Germline CDR1 MGHRA, CDR2 YSYEKL. V lost 3 bases and J lost 5; bases outside the gene matches: 11. The CDR3 protein is CASSHESTGGKKDTQYF. The CDR3 nucleotides are TGCGCCAGCAGCCACGAGTCGACAGGGGGCAAAAAAGATACGCAGTATTTT.

J is TRBJ2-7 and V is TRBV7-9, with D perhaps matching TRBD1 (6 bases). This CDR3 spans 12 amino acids. Looked up from germline, CDR1 is SEHNR and CDR2 is FQNEAQ (reference sequence). V lost 4 bases and J lost 6, with 10 bases in between. CDR3 sequence: CASSYRDFEQYF. Here the CDR3 DNA reads TGTGCCAGCAGCTACAGGGATTTCGAGCAGTACTTC.

The V and J genes are TRBV7-2 and TRBJ2-1; D may be TRBD2 (5 bases). The V gene lost 3 bases and the J gene lost 3 bases, with 12 bases spanning the gap. This CDR3 is 15 amino acids long. Germline assignment: CDR1 SGHTA and CDR2 FQGNSA. CDR3 bases: TGTGCCAGCAGCTTGGTGGGAGCAGGCTACAATGAGCAGTTCTTC. It is translated as CASSLVGAGYNEQFF.

The V gene is TRBV4-1, the J gene TRBJ2-3, with D hard to call. The CDR3 length is 15 residues. Trimming removed 0 bases at V and 0 bases at J, with 7 bases between. Germline CDR1 MGHRA, CDR2 YSYEKL. The chain's CDR3 is CASSQEGRSTDTQYF. The CDR3 DNA follows: TGCGCCAGCAGCCAAGAGGGCAGAAGCACAGATACGCAGTATTTT.

The chain combines TRBV5-5 with TRBJ1-4; D ambiguous. Trimming shortened V by 2 bases and J by 7 bases, and 6 bases separated the two germline ends. Per germline, CDR1 SGHKS and CDR2 YYEKEE (reference sequence). This CDR3 is built from 12 residues. The CDR3 loop is CASSFAGEKLFF. CDR3 in DNA: TGTGCCAGCAGCTTCGCGGGTGAAAAACTGTTTTTT.

This clone occurred a few times. J is TRBJ2-7 and V is TRBV7-9; possible D gene TRBD2, 6 bases. The CDR3 length is 16 residues. CDR1 is SEHNR and CDR2 is FQNEAQ in the germline V gene (reference sequence). V was shortened by 4 bases and J by 1 base, with 17 bases between the two germline ends. The CDR3 nucleotides read TGTGCCAGCAGCTCCAAACGGGACTCCAGATCCTACGAGCAGTACTTC. It encodes CASSSKRDSRSYEQYF.

This clone was counted only a few times. The chain carries TRBV7-2 and TRBJ2-4, with TRBD2 identical over 9 bases. Trimming cost V 5 bases and J 0 bases; bases outside gene matches: 5. This CDR3 contains 16 residues. Germline V CDR1 and CDR2: SGHTA, FQGNSA. The CDR3 region is CASSEALAGAKNIQYF. The CDR3 nucleotides are TGTGCCAGCAGCGAAGCACTAGCGGGAGCCAAAAACATTCAGTACTTC.

The V call is TRBV7-3, the J call TRBJ2-1; 13 bases line up with TRBD2. The germline V gene has CDR1 SGHTA and CDR2 FQGTGA. The junction had 19 bases not matched to a gene; V was cut back by 4 bases and J by 10 bases. The CDR3 has 19 residues. The CDR3 spells CASSSGTGGLAGSRTEQFF. DNA of the CDR3: TGTGCCAGCAGCTCAGGGACAGGGGGACTAGCGGGGTCCCGGACCGAGCAGTTCTTC.

The CDR3 region has the DNA TGTGCCAGCAGCCAAGATTCGACGGGGTCCAGCACAGATACGCAGTATTTT. It translates to CASSQDSTGSSTDTQYF. The chain employs TRBV3-1 (or the pseudogene TRBV3-2) and TRBJ2-3, with D possibly matching TRBD2 (5 bases). Germline loops: CDR1 LGHDT, CDR2 YNNKEL (reference sequence). V lost 0 bases to trimming and J lost 0 bases, with 13 bases between them. CDR3 length: 17 amino acids.

This chain links TRBV30 with TRBJ2-7; TRBD1 matches 9 bases. Looked up from germline, CDR1 is GTSNPN and CDR2 is SVGIG (reference sequence). Trimming at V came to 2 bases and at J to 5 bases, leaving 7 bases not matched to a gene. The CDR3 totals 14 residues. The CDR3 protein is CAWSPGTGSHEQYF. In nucleotides, the CDR3 is TGTGCCTGGAGTCCCGGGACAGGGAGTCACGAGCAGTACTTC.

The chain uses TRBV28 and TRBJ1-4; tentatively, D is TRBD1 (5 bases). V gave up 3 bases and J gave up 5 bases, with 10 bases separating them. CDR1 is MDHEN, CDR2 SYDVKM, per germline. The CDR3 runs to 14 residues. The CDR3 coding sequence is TGTGCCAGCAGTTTTGGGGCGGCGAATGAAAAACTGTTTTTT. Its translation is CASSFGAANEKLFF. Combining the CDR3 with reference TRBV28 and TRBJ1-4 gives the whole variable domain DVKVTQSSRYLVKRTGEKVFLECVQDMDHENMFWYRQDPGLGLRLIYFSYDVKMKEKGDIPEGYSVSREKKERFSLILESASTNQTSMYLCASSFGAANEKLFFGSGTQLSVL.

This clone was recorded only once. The gene calls are TRBV10-2 and TRBJ1-4; no reliable D call. Trimming shortened V by 11 bases and J by 4 bases, and 14 bases separated the two germline ends. Germline CDR1 and CDR2: WSHSY and SAAADI. The CDR3 length is 13 residues. The CDR3 reads CASSGQDNEKLFF. The CDR3 DNA reads TGCGCCTCCAGCGGGCAGGATAATGAAAAACTGTTTTTT.

V and J are TRBV7-3 and TRBJ2-3; D perhaps matches TRBD2 (5 bases). V gave up 4 bases and J gave up 4 bases, with 15 bases separating them. Germline loops: CDR1 SGHTA, CDR2 FQGTGA. This CDR3 has 15 amino acids. The CDR3 bases are TGTGCCAGCAGCTCCCCCCTGGGGAGCTCAGATACGCAGTATTTT. Its protein product is CASSSPLGSSDTQYF.

J is TRBJ2-1 and V is TRBV4-2, with 11 bases fitting TRBD2. Germline CDR1 LGHNA, CDR2 YNFKEQ. The CDR3 is 17 amino acids. The V and J ends lost 3 bases and 4 bases, in that order; junction bases with no gene match: 8. The CDR3 DNA sequence: TGTGCCAGCAGCCAGGGACTAGCGGACCCTCCGTACAATGAGCAGTTCTTC. This translates into CASSQGLADPPYNEQFF.

The V call is TRBV5-1, the J call TRBJ1-2; no clear D. CDR3 size: 15 residues. V was clipped by 0 bases and J by 4 bases, with 13 bases between them. Germline V lookup: CDR1 SGHRS, CDR2 YFSETQ. The CDR3 loop reads CASSLDSPDFYGYTF. The CDR3 coding sequence is TGCGCCAGCAGCTTGGATTCCCCGGACTTCTATGGCTACACCTTC.

J is TRBJ2-1 and V is TRBV28; TRBD1 might be the D (6 bases). The CDR3 covers 15 residues. V was clipped by 5 bases and J by 2 bases, with 13 bases between them. Germline V lookup: CDR1 MDHEN, CDR2 SYDVKM. In DNA form, the CDR3 reads TGTGCCAGCAGTCAAACCGGGACACCCTACAATGAGCAGTTCTTC. Translated, it gives CASSQTGTPYNEQFF.

The chain links TRBV19 to TRBJ2-3, with a tentative D call TRBD1 (6 bases). Trimming stripped 3 bases from V and 0 bases from J, with 13 bases between. Germline V CDR1 and CDR2: LNHDA, SQIVND (reference sequence). The CDR3 is 16 residues long. This chain's CDR3 is CASSIYRAFSTDTQYF. CDR3 in DNA: TGTGCCAGTAGTATCTACAGGGCCTTTAGCACAGATACGCAGTATTTT.

The sample holds a few counts of this clone. V gene TRBV14 combines with J gene TRBJ2-2; TRBD2 matches 12 bases. The CDR3 has 17 amino acids. V gave up 3 bases and J gave up 6 bases; unmatched junction bases: 8. Germline CDR1 reads SGHDN; CDR2 reads FVKESK. CDR3 region: CASSHPLAGGRPGELFF. The CDR3 DNA reads TGTGCCAGCAGCCACCCTCTAGCGGGGGGGCGTCCCGGGGAGCTGTTTTTT.

The chain recombines TRBV19 with TRBJ2-5; 7 bases fit TRBD2. J gave up 6 bases and V 1 base, and 8 bases lay outside the gene matches. This CDR3 spans 15 amino acids. Germline CDR1 is LNHDA and CDR2 is SQIVND (reference sequence). The CDR3 coding sequence is TGTGCCAGTAGTATAGTCGGCGGGAGATCTAAGACCCAGTACTTC. Encoded protein: CASSIVGGRSKTQYF.

The chain employs TRBV5-4 and TRBJ1-2; a weak D match, TRBD1 (5 bases). CDR1 and CDR2 (germline): SGHNT, YYREEE (reference sequence). The CDR3 has 17 amino acids. Trimming removed 4 bases at V and 2 bases at J, with 21 bases between. CDR3 coding DNA: TGTGCCAGCAGCAGAAAAGCCGGTCAAGGGGAAAACTATGGCTACACCTTC. This translates into CASSRKAGQGENYGYTF. The full variable domain, with the rest looked up from reference TRBV5-4 and TRBJ1-2, is ETGVTQSPTHLIKTRGQQVTLRCSSQSGHNTVSWYQQALGQGPQFIFQYYREEENGRGNFPPRFSGLQFPNYSSELNVNALELDDSALYLCASSRKAGQGENYGYTFGSGTRLTVV.

This chain uses TRBV7-2 with TRBJ2-5, with TRBD2 identical over 9 bases. V lost 2 bases, J lost 1 base, and 2 bases stayed unmatched. Germline V gene data show CDR1 as SGHTA and CDR2 as FQGNSA. The CDR3 loop spans 15 amino acids. CDR3 in amino acids: CASSLSSGVQETQYF. The CDR3, as DNA: TGTGCCAGCAGCTTATCTAGCGGGGTCCAAGAGACCCAGTACTTC.